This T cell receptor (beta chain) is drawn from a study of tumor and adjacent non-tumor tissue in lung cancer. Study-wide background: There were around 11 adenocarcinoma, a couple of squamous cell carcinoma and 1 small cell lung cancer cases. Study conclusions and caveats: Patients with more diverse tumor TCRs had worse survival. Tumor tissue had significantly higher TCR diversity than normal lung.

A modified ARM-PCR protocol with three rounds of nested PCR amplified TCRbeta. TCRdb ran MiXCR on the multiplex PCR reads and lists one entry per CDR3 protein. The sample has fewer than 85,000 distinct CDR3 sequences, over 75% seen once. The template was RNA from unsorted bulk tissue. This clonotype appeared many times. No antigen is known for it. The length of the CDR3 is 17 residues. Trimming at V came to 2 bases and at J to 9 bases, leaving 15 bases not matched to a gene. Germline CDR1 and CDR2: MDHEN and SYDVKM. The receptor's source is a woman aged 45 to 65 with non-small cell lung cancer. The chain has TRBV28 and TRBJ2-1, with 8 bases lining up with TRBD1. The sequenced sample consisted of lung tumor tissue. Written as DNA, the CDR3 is TGTGCCAGCAGTTTAAATAGGGACAGGCTTTCCATGCCTGAGCAGTTCTTC. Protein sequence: CASSLNRDRLSMPEQFF.